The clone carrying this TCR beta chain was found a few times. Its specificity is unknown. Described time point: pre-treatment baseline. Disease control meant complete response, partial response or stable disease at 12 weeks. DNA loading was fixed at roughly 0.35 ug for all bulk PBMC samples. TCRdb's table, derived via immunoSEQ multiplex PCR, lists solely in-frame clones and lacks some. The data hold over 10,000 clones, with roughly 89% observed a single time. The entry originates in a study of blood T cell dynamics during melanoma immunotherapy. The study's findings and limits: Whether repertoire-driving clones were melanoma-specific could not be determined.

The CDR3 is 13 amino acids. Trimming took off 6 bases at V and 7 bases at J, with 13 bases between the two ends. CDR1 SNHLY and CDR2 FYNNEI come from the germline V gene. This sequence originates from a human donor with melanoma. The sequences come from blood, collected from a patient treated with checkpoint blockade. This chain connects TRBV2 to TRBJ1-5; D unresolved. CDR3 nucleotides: TGTGCCAGCAGCTTAGCTACTTGGCAGCCCCAGCATTTT. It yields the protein CASSLATWQPQHF. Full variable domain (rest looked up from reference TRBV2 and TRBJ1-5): EPEVTQTPSHQVTQMGQEVILRCVPISNHLYFYWYRQILGQKVEFLVSFYNNEISEKSEIFDDQFSVERPDGSNFTLKIRSTKLEDSAMYFCASSLATWQPQHFGDGTRLSIL.